This T cell receptor beta chain emerged from a study of vaccination effects on CD4 cells after COVID-19. Study observations and caveats: After vaccination, at late timepoints, clones induced by infection and by vaccine contracted markedly. Within healthy vaccinees, only 1 of 255 vaccine-induced clones displayed cross-reactivity with common cold coronaviruses.

In regard to this clone: What it binds is unknown.

Sequenced by immunoSEQ multiplex PCR; TCRdb stores in-frame clones only, minus some. Of 65,000 to 70,000 clones listed, roughly three quarters were seen once; the top ten hold 0.8% to 1%. Expansion with viral peptide pools was applied to antigen-specific CD4+ T cells by the ViraFEST assay prior to sequencing. When ten to eleven days of culture had elapsed, CD4+ T cells were isolated. Vaccine administered to participants consisted of two doses of either BNT162b2 or mRNA-1273. Vaccine recipients lacked prior SARS-CoV-2 infection and had negative nucleocapsid antibodies. Researchers reported culturing 2 million to 2.5 million PBMC in each well, adding around 10 IU/ml IL-2 and around 9.1 ug/ml peptides. Germline V lookup: CDR1 MNHEY, CDR2 SVGAGI. CDR3 size: 13 residues. V was clipped by 7 bases and J by 4 bases, with 13 bases between them.

The chain uses TRBV6-5 and TRBJ1-2; tentatively, D is TRBD1 (5 bases). The receptor comes from a human donor who received a COVID-19 vaccine. Sequences were derived from CD4+ T cells from PBMCs cultured with HCoV-OC43 spike peptides, sampled after COVID-19 vaccination. The sample's subset: HCoV-OC43 spike overlapping peptide pool stimulation. The CDR3 bases are TGTGCCAGCAAGTTAGGCAGGGTCTATGGCTACACCTTC. Protein sequence: CASKLGRVYGYTF.